A single sample gave rise to the 12 T cell receptor beta chains below, sequenced in a study of shared clonotypes between healthy human individuals. The assay was immunoSEQ multiplex PCR, and TCRdb's table has in-frame clones only and misses some. This sample has about 590,000 clones, with nearly 97% found just once. Selected positively for CCR7 and CD45RO-negative, naive CD8 cells excluded terminally differentiated effector memory CD45RA+ cells. Material for sequencing was naive CD8+ T cells sorted from blood. Receptors originate from a woman between 25 and 40 years old in good health.

This clone occurred a few times. CDR3 coding DNA: TGTGCCAGCAGTTTCTCCGGTCTTGGGGCAGGTACTGAAGCTTTCTTT. Translating it yields CASSFSGLGAGTEAFF. This sequence joins TRBV27 and TRBJ1-1, with D tentatively TRBD1 (5 bases). Germline assignment: CDR1 MNHEY and CDR2 SMNVEV (reference sequence). V lost 3 bases and J 5 bases, leaving 19 bases between the germline ends. The CDR3 extends over 16 amino acids.

This chain uses TRBV7-9 with TRBJ2-5, with D maybe TRBD2 (5 bases). The J call may not be correct, given that the DNA end is closer to TRBJ2-7. Germline V gene lookup returns CDR1 SEHNR and CDR2 FQNEAQ (reference sequence). CDR3 size: 14 residues. CDR3 in amino acids: CASSFSLAGYEQYF. The CDR3 DNA sequence: TGTGCCAGCAGCTTCTCTCTTGCGGGCTACGAGCAGTACTTC.

The V and J genes are TRBV5-1 and TRBJ2-7; D not certain. This CDR3 region has 14 residues. V was shortened by 2 bases and J by 1 base, with 10 bases between the two germline ends. Per germline, CDR1 SGHRS and CDR2 YFSETQ. CDR3 DNA sequence: TGCGCCAGCAGCTTCGAAGGGCATTCCTACGAGCAGTACTTC. Residues: CASSFEGHSYEQYF.

This chain uses TRBV29-1 with TRBJ2-5; D remains unclear. This CDR3 comprises 14 residues. Trimming pared 0 bases from V and 5 bases from J, leaving 13 bases between. The germline V gene encodes CDR1 SQVTM and CDR2 ANQGSEA. Here the CDR3 DNA reads TGCAGCGTTGAAGATCCGGGCCTCAGGGAGACCCAGTACTTC. This sequence encodes CSVEDPGLRETQYF. Full variable domain (rest looked up from reference TRBV29-1 and TRBJ2-5): SAVISQKPSRDICQRGTSLTIQCQVDSQVTMMFWYRQQPGQSLTLIATANQGSEATYESGFVIDKFPISRPNLTFSTLTVSNMSPEDSSIYLCSVEDPGLRETQYFGPGTRLLVL.

The rearrangement uses TRBV28 and TRBJ2-5; 7 bases line up with TRBD1. The J call may be mistaken, given a closer DNA end match to TRBJ2-7. The CDR3 extends over 13 amino acids. The germline gives CDR1 MDHEN, CDR2 SYDVKM. The DNA of the CDR3 is TGTGCCAGCAGCTTTGGACAGGCTTACGAGCAGTACTTC. It is translated as CASSFGQAYEQYF.

The gene calls are TRBV27 and TRBJ2-2, with a tentative D call TRBD1 (6 bases). This CDR3 is 16 amino acids long. Per the germline V gene, CDR1 is MNHEY and CDR2 is SMNVEV (reference sequence). V lost 3 bases and J 5 bases, leaving 16 bases between the germline ends. The DNA for the CDR3 is TGTGCCAGCAGTTTGGTAACAGGGTATAGGACCGGGGAGCTGTTTTTT. Protein product: CASSLVTGYRTGELFF.

The chain employs TRBV4-2 and TRBJ2-7; 8 nucleotides match TRBD2. Looked up from germline, CDR1 is LGHNA and CDR2 is YNFKEQ. V shed 3 bases and J 0 bases; nucleotides not matched to a gene: 1. This CDR3 is 14 amino acids long. CDR3 protein: CASSHGTSSYEQYF. In DNA, the CDR3 is TGTGCCAGCAGCCACGGGACTAGCTCCTACGAGCAGTACTTC.

The rearrangement links TRBV28 to TRBJ2-2; D ambiguous. The germline gives CDR1 MDHEN, CDR2 SYDVKM. V gave up 3 bases and J gave up 2 bases, with 10 bases separating them. CDR3 length: 15 residues. CDR3 sequence (DNA): TGTGCCAGCAGTTTCCGGCTAGAAAACACCGGGGAGCTGTTTTTT. This codes for CASSFRLENTGELFF.

V and J are TRBV7-6 and TRBJ2-3, with a possible D match to TRBD2 (6 bases). This CDR3 has 14 residues. From germline, CDR1 is SGHVS and CDR2 FNYEAQ. The V end lost 5 bases, the J end lost 2 bases, and 11 bases lay between the germline ends. This CDR3 reads CASSAAGYTDTQYF. DNA of the CDR3: TGTGCCAGCAGCGCCGCGGGATACACAGATACGCAGTATTTT.

Only one count was recorded for this clone. In DNA form, the CDR3 reads TGTGCCAGCAGACCGCCGGGACAGGGGACAGATACGCAGTATTTT. Its translation: CASRPPGQGTDTQYF. The rearrangement uses TRBV14 and TRBJ2-3; 10 bases are a match to TRBD1. The CDR3 runs 15 residues. Germline V CDR1 and CDR2: SGHDN, FVKESK. V lost 6 bases to trimming and J lost 3 bases; unmatched junction nucleotides: 6.

This chain uses TRBV27 with TRBJ2-2; the match to TRBD1 covers 8 bases. The V segment lost 5 bases and the J segment 6 bases; nucleotides outside the gene matches: 5. Per germline, CDR1 MNHEY and CDR2 SMNVEV (reference sequence). CDR3 length: 14 residues. CDR3 amino acids: CASSPQGASGELFF. The CDR3 DNA follows: TGTGCCAGCAGTCCGCAGGGGGCCTCCGGGGAGCTGTTTTTT.

This chain uses TRBV2 with TRBJ2-3; 9 nucleotides match TRBD1. J was trimmed by 2 bases and V by 0 bases; bases with no gene match: 6. Germline assignment: CDR1 SNHLY and CDR2 FYNNEI. The CDR3 consists of 17 residues. The CDR3 loop is CASSEAGTGTPTDTQYF. DNA of the CDR3: TGTGCCAGCAGTGAAGCAGGGACAGGGACGCCCACAGATACGCAGTATTTT.